The 10 T cell receptor beta chains below come from one sample, sequenced in a study of shared clonotypes between healthy human individuals. Produced via immunoSEQ multiplex PCR; TCRdb's table is partial and in-frame only. The sample shows 950,000 to 1,300,000 clones, roughly 70% of them seen only once. What was sequenced was memory CD4+ T cells sorted from blood. Regarding subset: CD45RA-negative fraction. The receptor set was obtained from a man aged 18 to 29 in good health.

The chain recombines TRBV18 with TRBJ2-5, with D perhaps given as TRBD1 or TRBD2 (6 bases each). This CDR3 is built from 15 residues. Trimming pared 3 bases from V and 7 bases from J, leaving 18 bases between. Germline values: CDR1 KGHSH, CDR2 LQKENI. The CDR3 is CASSPGRDISGTQYF. CDR3 DNA: TGTGCCAGCTCACCTGGGCGGGACATCTCGGGGACCCAGTACTTC. Drawing the rest from reference TRBV18 and TRBJ2-5, the complete variable domain is NAGVMQNPRHLVRRRGQEARLRCSPMKGHSHVYWYRQLPEEGLKFMVYLQKENIIDESGMPKERFSAEFPKEGPSILRIQQVVRGDSAAYFCASSPGRDISGTQYFGPGTRLLVL.

This clone was detected only once. The chain employs TRBV30 and TRBJ1-2; 7 bases line up with TRBD1. The CDR3 is 12 residues long. With 2 bases clipped from V and 7 bases from J, the junction kept 4 bases outside the gene matches. CDR1 and CDR2 (germline): GTSNPN, SVGIG (reference sequence). CDR3 bases: TGTGCCTGGAGTAGGGACAGTGCTGGCTACACCTTC. Its translation: CAWSRDSAGYTF.

The CDR3 spells CASRDRVVRDQPQHF. CDR3 DNA: TGTGCCAGCAGGGACAGGGTGGTTAGGGATCAGCCCCAGCATTTT. The chain recombines TRBV2 with TRBJ1-5, with 8 bases that match TRBD1. From germline, CDR1 is SNHLY and CDR2 FYNNEI. The CDR3 loop spans 15 amino acids. V lost 6 bases to trimming and J lost 5 bases; unmatched junction nucleotides: 9.

This chain links TRBV6-1 with TRBJ2-7; tentatively, D is TRBD1 (5 bases). The CDR3 has 14 amino acids. V was shortened by 7 bases and J by 6 bases, with 19 bases between the two germline ends. Germline V gives CDR1 MNHNS, CDR2 SASEGT. Written as DNA, the CDR3 is TGTGCCAGCATCCGGGTCCAGGGTGGCGGCGAGCAGTACTTC. Protein: CASIRVQGGGEQYF.

The rearrangement joins TRBV5-4 to TRBJ2-7; a possible D gene is TRBD1 (6 bases). Looked up from germline, CDR1 is SGHNT and CDR2 is YYREEE (reference sequence). The V gene lost 5 bases and the J gene lost 3 bases, with 18 bases spanning the gap. CDR3 length equals 15 residues. In nucleotides, the CDR3 is TGTGCCAGCAGGTCTTTATCGGGACACCTCTACGAGCAGTACTTC. This sequence encodes CASRSLSGHLYEQYF.

The gene calls are TRBV2 and TRBJ1-1, with D perhaps TRBD1 (5 bases). Germline CDR1 SNHLY, CDR2 FYNNEI. Trimming removed 6 bases from V and 11 bases from J, with 19 bases in between. The CDR3 totals 13 residues. CDR3 loop: CASRGEGNPRAFF. As DNA, the CDR3 is TGTGCCAGCAGGGGGGAAGGAAATCCTCGGGCTTTCTTT.

The chain links TRBV7-2 to TRBJ2-7; the match to TRBD1 covers 8 bases. Germline V gives CDR1 SGHTA, CDR2 FQGNSA. V dropped 2 bases and J dropped 3; count of bases not matched to a gene: 6. This CDR3 region has 15 residues. In DNA form, the CDR3 reads TGTGCCAGCAGCTTAAACAGGGGGTTTCGCTACGAGCAGTACTTC. It yields the protein CASSLNRGFRYEQYF.

Comment on this clone: A far larger clone is only one base removed, so a read error is likely. The chain employs TRBV28 and TRBJ2-3; D possibly corresponds to TRBD2 (5 bases). With 3 bases removed from V and 2 bases from J, the gap between germline ends came to 12 bases. Per the germline V gene, CDR1 is MDHEN and CDR2 is SYDVKM. The CDR3 is 15 amino acids. CDR3 region: CASSFTGIATDTQYF. CDR3 sequence (DNA): TGTGCCAGCAGTTTCACCGGGATAGCCACAGATACGCAGTATTTT.

The chain recombines TRBV19 with TRBJ1-4, with TRBD1 as a possible D gene (6 bases). The CDR3 spans 15 residues. In germline, CDR1 is LNHDA, CDR2 SQIVND (reference sequence). Trimming shortened V by 4 bases and J by 5 bases, and 14 bases separated the two germline ends. The CDR3 region has the DNA TGTGCCAGTAGTACCAGGGACACCCGAAATGAAAAACTGTTTTTT. It specifies CASSTRDTRNEKLFF.

The chain combines TRBV7-2 with TRBJ2-6; the D gene is possibly TRBD1 (6 bases). Trimming cost V 5 bases and J 2 bases, with 10 bases left between them. CDR3 length: 15 residues. The germline gives CDR1 SGHTA, CDR2 FQGNSA. The DNA for the CDR3 is TGTGCCAGCAGCGCCAGGGGACCTGGGGCCAACGTCCTGACTTTC. Protein product: CASSARGPGANVLTF.